A selection of T cell receptor beta chains follows, all from one sample in a study of T-cell memory formation after mild COVID-19. TCRdb called the 5' RACE reads again in MiXCR, with one record for every CDR3 protein. The sample lists a few hundred thousand distinct CDR3 sequences, 25% to 30% occurring once. The source material was PBMCs or a T cell subset sorted from them (not recorded which). These receptors all come from an adult woman who had mild COVID-19 (a few samples of this study predate the infection). Cell type and time point are not known. Both conserved end residues are part of each CDR3. D genes are given only for firm matches. Rows give clone size only sometimes, using once, few, many, or a class for an expanded clone.

abundance | j_gene | len | d_gene | v_gene | CDR3aa | CDR3nt
. | TRBJ2-6 | 14 | . | TRBV11-2 | CASSFSPGANVLTF | TGTGCCAGCAGCTTCTCCCCTGGGGCCAACGTCCTGACTTTC
. | TRBJ2-1 | 14 | TRBD2 | TRBV7-9 | CASSYSAGGSEQFF | TGTGCCAGCAGCTACTCAGCGGGAGGGTCCGAGCAGTTCTTC
few | TRBJ2-7 | 13 | . | TRBV2 | CASRGDVAYEQYF | TGTGCCAGCAGGGGTGACGTCGCCTACGAGCAGTACTTC
few | TRBJ2-1 | 14 | . | TRBV6-1 | CASSGLSSYNEQFF | TGTGCCAGCAGTGGACTGAGCTCCTACAATGAGCAGTTCTTC
. | TRBJ1-4 | 16 | . | TRBV5-8 | CASSSPRQSTNEKLFF | TGTGCCAGCAGCTCCCCCCGACAGTCAACTAATGAAAAACTGTTTTTT
. | TRBJ2-1 | 18 | TRBD2 | TRBV7-8 | CASSPSFGGGARINEQFF | TGTGCCAGCAGCCCGTCATTTGGCGGGGGGGCGAGAATTAATGAGCAGTTCTTC
. | TRBJ2-1 | 15 | TRBD2 | TRBV13 | CASSSSGDIYNEQFF | TGTGCCAGCAGCTCTAGCGGGGACATCTACAATGAGCAGTTCTTC
few | TRBJ2-1 | 12 | . | TRBV28 | CASSPPSNEQFF | TGTGCCAGCAGTCCTCCCTCCAATGAGCAGTTCTTC
. | TRBJ2-3 | 17 | TRBD1 | TRBV9 | CASSVPRTGAFEDTQYF | TGTGCCAGCAGCGTCCCAAGGACAGGAGCTTTCGAGGATACGCAGTATTTT
. | TRBJ2-3 | 15 | TRBD2 | TRBV7-2 | CASSLAGLAWDTQYF | TGTGCCAGCAGCTTAGCGGGACTAGCGTGGGATACGCAGTATTTT
. | TRBJ2-7 | 13 | TRBD2 | TRBV30 | CAWTLAGRYEQYF | TGTGCCTGGACGTTAGCGGGAAGGTACGAGCAGTACTTC
few | TRBJ2-2 | 14 | . | TRBV7-6 | CASSPTVNTGELFF | TGTGCCAGCAGCCCGACGGTGAACACCGGGGAGCTGTTTTTT
. | TRBJ1-2 | 13 | . | TRBV29-1 | CSVEGGAGYGYTF | TGCAGCGTTGAAGGGGGCGCAGGCTATGGCTACACCTTC
. | TRBJ2-3 | 15 | . | TRBV18 | CASSPPERVGDTQYF | TGTGCCAGCTCACCACCGGAGCGGGTTGGTGATACGCAGTATTTT
few | TRBJ1-1 | 13 | TRBD1 | TRBV7-9 | CASSSQGGPEAFF | TGTGCCAGCAGTTCACAGGGGGGACCTGAAGCTTTCTTT
. | TRBJ1-6 | 15 | TRBD1 | TRBV6-5 | CASSQRTGGISPLHF | TGTGCCAGCAGTCAGCGGACAGGGGGTATTTCACCCCTCCACTTT
. | TRBJ2-5 | 13 | . | TRBV24-1 | CATSGGAQETQYF | TGTGCCACCAGTGGGGGGGCCCAAGAGACCCAGTACTTC
few | TRBJ1-4 | 15 | . | TRBV7-9 | CASSVSGLANEKLFF | TGTGCCAGCAGTGTATCAGGGCTGGCTAATGAAAAACTGTTTTTT
. | TRBJ2-1 | 16 | . | TRBV6-5 | CASSWAGGFSYNEQFF | TGTGCCAGCAGTTGGGCCGGGGGCTTCTCCTACAATGAGCAGTTCTTC
. | TRBJ1-1 | 13 | . | TRBV20-1 | CSADYRVRTEAFF | TGCAGTGCTGATTACAGGGTTCGCACTGAAGCTTTCTTT
few | TRBJ2-3 | 17 | . | TRBV15 | CATSRDGVAMGTDTQYF | TGTGCCACCAGCAGAGACGGGGTTGCGATGGGCACAGATACGCAGTATTTT
. | TRBJ1-2 | 15 | . | TRBV9 | CASSVVDSGGGGYTF | TGTGCCAGCAGCGTAGTCGACAGTGGAGGAGGAGGCTACACCTTC
few | TRBJ2-1 | 12 | . | TRBV7-9 | CALIPTAHEQFF | TGTGCCCTCATTCCCACGGCGCATGAGCAGTTCTTC
few | TRBJ2-3 | 17 | . | TRBV4-1 | CASSQDSGLPSTDTQYF | TGCGCCAGCAGCCAAGATAGTGGACTACCCAGCACAGATACGCAGTATTTT
. | TRBJ2-2 | 18 | TRBD1 | TRBV24-1 | CATSDLSPGQGSTGELFF | TGTGCCACCAGTGATTTGTCCCCTGGACAGGGGTCCACCGGGGAGCTGTTTTTT
few | TRBJ2-5 | 16 | TRBD2 | TRBV6-5 | CASRPRGLAGEETQYF | TGTGCCAGCAGGCCCCGGGGACTAGCGGGAGAAGAGACCCAGTACTTC
few | TRBJ2-7 | 16 | . | TRBV4-1 | CASSQDGGPTNYEQYF | TGCGCCAGCAGCCAAGACGGGGGGCCAACTAACTACGAGCAGTACTTC
few | TRBJ2-7 | 14 | . | TRBV21-1 | CASSTGARSYEQYF | TGTGCCAGCAGCACAGGGGCACGGTCCTACGAGCAGTACTTC